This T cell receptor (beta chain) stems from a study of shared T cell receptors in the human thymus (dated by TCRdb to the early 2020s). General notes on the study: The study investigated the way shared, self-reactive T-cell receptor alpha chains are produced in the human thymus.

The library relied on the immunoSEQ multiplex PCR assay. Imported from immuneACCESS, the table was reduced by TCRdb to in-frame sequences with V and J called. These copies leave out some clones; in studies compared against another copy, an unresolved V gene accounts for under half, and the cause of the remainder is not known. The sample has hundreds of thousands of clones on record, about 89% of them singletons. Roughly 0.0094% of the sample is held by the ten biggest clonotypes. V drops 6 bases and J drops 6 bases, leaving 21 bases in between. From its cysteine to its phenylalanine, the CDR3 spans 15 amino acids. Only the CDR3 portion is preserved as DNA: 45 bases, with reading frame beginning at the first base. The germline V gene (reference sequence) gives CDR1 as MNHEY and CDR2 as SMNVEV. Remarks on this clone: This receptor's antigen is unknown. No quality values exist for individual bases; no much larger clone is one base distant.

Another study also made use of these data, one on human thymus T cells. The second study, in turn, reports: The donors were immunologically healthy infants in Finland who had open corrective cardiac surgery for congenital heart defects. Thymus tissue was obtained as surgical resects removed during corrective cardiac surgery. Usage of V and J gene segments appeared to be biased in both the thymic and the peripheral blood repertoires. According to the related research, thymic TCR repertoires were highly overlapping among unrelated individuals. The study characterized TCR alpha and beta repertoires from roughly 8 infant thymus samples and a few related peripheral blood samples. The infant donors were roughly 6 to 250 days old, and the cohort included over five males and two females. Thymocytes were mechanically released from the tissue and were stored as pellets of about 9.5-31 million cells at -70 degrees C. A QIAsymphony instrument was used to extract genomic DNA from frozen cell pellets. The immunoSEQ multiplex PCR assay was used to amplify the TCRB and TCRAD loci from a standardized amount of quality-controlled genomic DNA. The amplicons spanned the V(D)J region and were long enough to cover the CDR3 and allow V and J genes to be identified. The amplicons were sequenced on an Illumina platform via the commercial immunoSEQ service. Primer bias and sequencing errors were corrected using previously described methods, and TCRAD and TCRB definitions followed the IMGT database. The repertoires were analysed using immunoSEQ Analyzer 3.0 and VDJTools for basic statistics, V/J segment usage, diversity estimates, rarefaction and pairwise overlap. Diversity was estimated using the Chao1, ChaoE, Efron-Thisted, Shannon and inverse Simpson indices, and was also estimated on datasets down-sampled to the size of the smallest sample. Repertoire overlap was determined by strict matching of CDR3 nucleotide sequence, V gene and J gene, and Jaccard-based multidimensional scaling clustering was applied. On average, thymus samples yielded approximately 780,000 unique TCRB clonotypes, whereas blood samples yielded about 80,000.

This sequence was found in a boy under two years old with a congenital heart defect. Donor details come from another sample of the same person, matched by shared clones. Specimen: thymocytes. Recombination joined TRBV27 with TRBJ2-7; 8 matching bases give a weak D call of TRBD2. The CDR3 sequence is CASSGRGQSLLEQYF. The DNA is TGTGCCAGCAGCGGGAGGGGACAGTCTCTACTCGAGCAGTACTTC.